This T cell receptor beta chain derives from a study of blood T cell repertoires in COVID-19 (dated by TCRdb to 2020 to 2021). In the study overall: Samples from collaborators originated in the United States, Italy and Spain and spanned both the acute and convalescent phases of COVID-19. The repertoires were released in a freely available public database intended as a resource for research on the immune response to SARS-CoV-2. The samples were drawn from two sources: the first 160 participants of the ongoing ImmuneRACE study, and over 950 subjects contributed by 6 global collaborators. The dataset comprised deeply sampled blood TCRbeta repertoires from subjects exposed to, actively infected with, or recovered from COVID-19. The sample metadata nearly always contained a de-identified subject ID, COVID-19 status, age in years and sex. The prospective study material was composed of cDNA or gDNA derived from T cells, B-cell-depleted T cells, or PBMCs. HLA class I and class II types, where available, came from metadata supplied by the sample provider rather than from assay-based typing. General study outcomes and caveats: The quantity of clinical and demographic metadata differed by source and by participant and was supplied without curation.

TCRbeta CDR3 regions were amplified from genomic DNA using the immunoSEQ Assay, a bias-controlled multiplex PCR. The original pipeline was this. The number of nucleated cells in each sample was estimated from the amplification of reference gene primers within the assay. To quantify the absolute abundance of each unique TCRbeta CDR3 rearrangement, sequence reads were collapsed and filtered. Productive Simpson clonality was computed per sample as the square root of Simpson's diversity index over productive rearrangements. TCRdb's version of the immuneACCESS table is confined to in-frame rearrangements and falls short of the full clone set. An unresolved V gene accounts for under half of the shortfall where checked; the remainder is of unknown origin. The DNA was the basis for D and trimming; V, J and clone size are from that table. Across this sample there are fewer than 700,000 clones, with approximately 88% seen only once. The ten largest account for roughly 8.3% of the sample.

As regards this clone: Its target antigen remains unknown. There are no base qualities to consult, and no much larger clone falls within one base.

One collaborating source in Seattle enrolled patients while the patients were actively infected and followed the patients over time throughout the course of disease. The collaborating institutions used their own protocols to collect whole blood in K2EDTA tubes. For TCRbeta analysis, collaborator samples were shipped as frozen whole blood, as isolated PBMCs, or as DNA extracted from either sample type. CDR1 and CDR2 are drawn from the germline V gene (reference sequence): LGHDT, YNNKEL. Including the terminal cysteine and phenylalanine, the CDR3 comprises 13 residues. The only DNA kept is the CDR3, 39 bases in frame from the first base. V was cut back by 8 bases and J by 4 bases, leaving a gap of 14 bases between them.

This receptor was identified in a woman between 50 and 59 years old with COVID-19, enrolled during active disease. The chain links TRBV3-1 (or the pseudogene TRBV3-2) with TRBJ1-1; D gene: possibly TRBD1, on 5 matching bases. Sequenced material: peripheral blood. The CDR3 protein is CASGFWGVTEAFF. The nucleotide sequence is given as TGTGCCAGCGGCTTCTGGGGGGTCACTGAAGCTTTCTTT.